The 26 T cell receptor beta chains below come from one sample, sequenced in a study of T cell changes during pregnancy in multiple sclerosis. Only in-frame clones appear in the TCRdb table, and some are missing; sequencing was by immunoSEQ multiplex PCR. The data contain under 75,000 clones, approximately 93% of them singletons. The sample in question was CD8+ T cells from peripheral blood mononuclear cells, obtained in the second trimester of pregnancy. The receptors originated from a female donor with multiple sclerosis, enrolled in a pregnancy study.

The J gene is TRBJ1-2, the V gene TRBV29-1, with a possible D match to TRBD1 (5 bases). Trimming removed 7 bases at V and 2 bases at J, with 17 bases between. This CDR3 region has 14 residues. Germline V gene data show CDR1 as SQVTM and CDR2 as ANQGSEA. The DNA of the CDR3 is TGCAGCGCCGTATTAACGACAGTAAACTATGGCTACACCTTC. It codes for CSAVLTTVNYGYTF.

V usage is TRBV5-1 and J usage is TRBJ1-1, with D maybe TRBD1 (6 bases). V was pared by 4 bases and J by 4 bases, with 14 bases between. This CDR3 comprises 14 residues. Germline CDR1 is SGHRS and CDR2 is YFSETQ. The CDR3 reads CASSPTDRPTEAFF. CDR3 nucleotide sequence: TGCGCCAGCAGCCCTACGGACAGACCCACTGAAGCTTTCTTT.

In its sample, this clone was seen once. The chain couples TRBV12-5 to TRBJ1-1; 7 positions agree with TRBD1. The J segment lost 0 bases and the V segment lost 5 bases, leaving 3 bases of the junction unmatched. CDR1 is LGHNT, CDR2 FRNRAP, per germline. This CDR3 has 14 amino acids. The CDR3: CASGDTGVNTEAFF. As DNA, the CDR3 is TGTGCTAGTGGTGACACAGGGGTGAACACTGAAGCTTTCTTT.

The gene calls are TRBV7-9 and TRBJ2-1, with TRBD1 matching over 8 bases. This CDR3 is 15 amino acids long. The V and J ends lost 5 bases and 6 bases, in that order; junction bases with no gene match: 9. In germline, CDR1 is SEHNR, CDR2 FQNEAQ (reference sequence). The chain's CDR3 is CASSDGRTGSNEQFF. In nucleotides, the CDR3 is TGTGCCAGCAGCGATGGCAGGACAGGGAGCAATGAGCAGTTCTTC.

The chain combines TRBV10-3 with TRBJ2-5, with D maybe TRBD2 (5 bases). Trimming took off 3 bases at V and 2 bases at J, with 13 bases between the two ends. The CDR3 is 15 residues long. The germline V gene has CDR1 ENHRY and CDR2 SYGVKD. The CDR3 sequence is CAISETGSHQETQYF. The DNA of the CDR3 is TGTGCCATCAGTGAAACGGGAAGCCATCAAGAGACCCAGTACTTC.

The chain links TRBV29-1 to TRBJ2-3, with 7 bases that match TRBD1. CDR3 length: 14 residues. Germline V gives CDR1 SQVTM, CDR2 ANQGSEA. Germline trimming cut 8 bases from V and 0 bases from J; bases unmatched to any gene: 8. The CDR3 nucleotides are TGCAGCAGTTTAGGGACAGCCAGCACAGATACGCAGTATTTT. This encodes CSSLGTASTDTQYF.

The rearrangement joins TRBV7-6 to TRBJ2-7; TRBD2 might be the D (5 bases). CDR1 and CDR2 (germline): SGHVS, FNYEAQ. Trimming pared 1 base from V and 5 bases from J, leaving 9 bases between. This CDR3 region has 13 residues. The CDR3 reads CASSLEAVHEQYF. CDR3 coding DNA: TGTGCCAGCAGCTTAGAAGCGGTACACGAGCAGTACTTC.

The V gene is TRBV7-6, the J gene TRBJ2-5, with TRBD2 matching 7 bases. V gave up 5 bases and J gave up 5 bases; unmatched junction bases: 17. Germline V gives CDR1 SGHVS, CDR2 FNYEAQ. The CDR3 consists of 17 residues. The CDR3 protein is CASSQRGGRGFWETQYF. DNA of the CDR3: TGTGCCAGCAGCCAAAGGGGCGGGAGAGGGTTCTGGGAGACCCAGTACTTC.

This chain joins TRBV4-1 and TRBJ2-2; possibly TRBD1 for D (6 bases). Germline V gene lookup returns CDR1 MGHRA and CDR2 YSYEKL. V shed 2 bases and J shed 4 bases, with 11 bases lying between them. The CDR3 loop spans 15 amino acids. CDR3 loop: CASSQTGQSTGELFF. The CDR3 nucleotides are TGCGCCAGCAGCCAAACAGGACAGTCCACCGGGGAGCTGTTTTTT.

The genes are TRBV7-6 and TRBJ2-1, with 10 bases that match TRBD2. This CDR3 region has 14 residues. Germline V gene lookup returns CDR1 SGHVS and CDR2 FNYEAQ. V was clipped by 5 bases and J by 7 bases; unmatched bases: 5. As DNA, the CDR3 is TGTGCCAGCAGCACCCTAGCGGGGGTAAATGAGCAGTTCTTC. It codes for CASSTLAGVNEQFF.

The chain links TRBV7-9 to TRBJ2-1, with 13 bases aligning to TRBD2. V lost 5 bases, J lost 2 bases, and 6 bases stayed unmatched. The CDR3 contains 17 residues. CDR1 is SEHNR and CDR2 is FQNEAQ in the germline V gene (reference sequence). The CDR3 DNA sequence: TGTGCCAGCAGCCCCCGGACTAGCGGGAGTCCCTACAATGAGCAGTTCTTC. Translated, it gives CASSPRTSGSPYNEQFF.

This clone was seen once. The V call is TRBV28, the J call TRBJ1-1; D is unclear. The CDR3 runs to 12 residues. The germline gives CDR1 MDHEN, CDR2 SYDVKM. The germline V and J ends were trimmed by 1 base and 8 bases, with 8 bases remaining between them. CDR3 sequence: CASSLFDLEAFF. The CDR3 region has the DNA TGTGCCAGCAGTTTATTTGATCTAGAAGCTTTCTTT.

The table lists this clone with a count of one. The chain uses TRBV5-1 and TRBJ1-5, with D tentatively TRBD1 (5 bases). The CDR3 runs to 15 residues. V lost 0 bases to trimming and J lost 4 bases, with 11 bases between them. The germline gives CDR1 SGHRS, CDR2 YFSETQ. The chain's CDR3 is CASSLAGVRNQPQHF. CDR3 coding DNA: TGCGCCAGCAGCTTGGCGGGGGTTAGGAATCAGCCCCAGCATTTT.

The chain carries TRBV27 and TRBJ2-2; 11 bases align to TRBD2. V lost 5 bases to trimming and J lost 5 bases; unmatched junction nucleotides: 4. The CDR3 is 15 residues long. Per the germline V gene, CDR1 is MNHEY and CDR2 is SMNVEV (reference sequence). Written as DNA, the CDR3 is TGTGCCAGCAGTCTAGGGACTAGCGGAACCGGGGAGCTGTTTTTT. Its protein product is CASSLGTSGTGELFF.

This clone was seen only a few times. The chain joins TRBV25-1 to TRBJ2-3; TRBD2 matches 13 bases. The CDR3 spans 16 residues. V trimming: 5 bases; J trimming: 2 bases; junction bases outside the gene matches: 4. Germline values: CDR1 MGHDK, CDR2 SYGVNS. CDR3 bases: TGTGCCAGCAGTCGCGGACTAGCGGGAGACACAGATACGCAGTATTTT. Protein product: CASSRGLAGDTDTQYF.

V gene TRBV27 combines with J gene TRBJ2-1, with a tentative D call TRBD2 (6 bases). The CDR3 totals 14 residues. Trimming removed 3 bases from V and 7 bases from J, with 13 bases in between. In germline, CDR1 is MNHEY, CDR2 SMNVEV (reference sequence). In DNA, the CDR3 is TGTGCCAGCAGTTTCGGAGGGACCGGGAATGAGCAGTTCTTC. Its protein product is CASSFGGTGNEQFF.

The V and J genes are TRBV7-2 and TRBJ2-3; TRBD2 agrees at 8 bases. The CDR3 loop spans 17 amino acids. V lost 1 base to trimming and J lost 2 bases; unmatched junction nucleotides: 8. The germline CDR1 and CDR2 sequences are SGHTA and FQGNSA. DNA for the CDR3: TGTGCCAGCAGCTTAGAATTCGCGGGAGGTCCCACAGATACGCAGTATTTT. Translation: CASSLEFAGGPTDTQYF. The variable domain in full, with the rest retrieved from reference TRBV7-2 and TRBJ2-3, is GAGVSQSPSNKVTEKGKDVELRCDPISGHTALYWYRQSLGQGLEFLIYFQGNSAPDKSGLPSDRFSAERTGGSVSTLTIQRTQQEDSAVYLCASSLEFAGGPTDTQYFGPGTRLTVL.

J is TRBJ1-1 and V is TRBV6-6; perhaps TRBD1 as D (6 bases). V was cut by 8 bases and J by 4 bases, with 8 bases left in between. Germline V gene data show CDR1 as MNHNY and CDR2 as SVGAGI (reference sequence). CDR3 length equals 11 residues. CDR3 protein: CASSGVTEAFF. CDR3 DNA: TGTGCCAGCTCAGGGGTCACTGAAGCTTTCTTT.

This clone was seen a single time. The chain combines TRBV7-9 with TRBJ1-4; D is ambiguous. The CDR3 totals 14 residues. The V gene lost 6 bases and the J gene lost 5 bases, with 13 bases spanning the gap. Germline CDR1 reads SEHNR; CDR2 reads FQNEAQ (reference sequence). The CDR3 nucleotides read TGTGCCAGCAGACCCTTGGGTAGCAATGAAAAACTGTTTTTT. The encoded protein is CASRPLGSNEKLFF.

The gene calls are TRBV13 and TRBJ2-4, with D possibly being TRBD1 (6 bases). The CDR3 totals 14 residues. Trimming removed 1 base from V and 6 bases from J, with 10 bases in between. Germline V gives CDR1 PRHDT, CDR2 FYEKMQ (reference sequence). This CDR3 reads CASSLAVGANIQYF. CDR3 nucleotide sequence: TGTGCCAGCAGCTTAGCTGTGGGGGCAAACATTCAGTACTTC.

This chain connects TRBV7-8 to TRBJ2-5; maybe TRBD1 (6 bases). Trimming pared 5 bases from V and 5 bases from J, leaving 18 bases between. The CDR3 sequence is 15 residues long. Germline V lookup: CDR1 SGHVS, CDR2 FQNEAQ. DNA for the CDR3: TGTGCCAGCAGCCCCAGACAGGATTTAGGGGAGACCCAGTACTTC. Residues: CASSPRQDLGETQYF.

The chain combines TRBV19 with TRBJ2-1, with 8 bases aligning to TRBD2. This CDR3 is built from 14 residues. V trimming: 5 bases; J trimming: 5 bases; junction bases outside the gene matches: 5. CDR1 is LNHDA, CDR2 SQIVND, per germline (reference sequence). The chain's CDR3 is CASSLSGSNNEQFF. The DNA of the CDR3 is TGTGCCAGTAGTTTGAGCGGGAGTAACAATGAGCAGTTCTTC.

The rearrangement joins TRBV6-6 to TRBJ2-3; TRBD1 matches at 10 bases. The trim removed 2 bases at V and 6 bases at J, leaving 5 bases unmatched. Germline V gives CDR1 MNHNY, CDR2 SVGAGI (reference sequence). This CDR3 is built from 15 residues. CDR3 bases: TGTGCCAGCAGTTACGGGGACAGGGGTGGGGATACGCAGTATTTT. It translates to CASSYGDRGGDTQYF.

The CDR3 bases are TGTGCCAGCAGTGGTGCTACGGGGTTGAACACTGAAGCTTTCTTT. The encoded protein is CASSGATGLNTEAFF. V usage is TRBV28 and J usage is TRBJ1-1; D uncertain. The CDR3 covers 15 residues. Trimming took off 5 bases at V and 0 bases at J, with 13 bases between the two ends. The germline gives CDR1 MDHEN, CDR2 SYDVKM.

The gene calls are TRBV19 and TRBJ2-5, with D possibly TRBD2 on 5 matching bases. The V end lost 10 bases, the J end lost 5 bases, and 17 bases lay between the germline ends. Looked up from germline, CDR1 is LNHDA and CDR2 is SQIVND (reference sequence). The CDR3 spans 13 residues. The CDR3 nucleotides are TGTGCCACCACCTGGACTGGGTCGGAGACCCAGTACTTC. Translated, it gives CATTWTGSETQYF.

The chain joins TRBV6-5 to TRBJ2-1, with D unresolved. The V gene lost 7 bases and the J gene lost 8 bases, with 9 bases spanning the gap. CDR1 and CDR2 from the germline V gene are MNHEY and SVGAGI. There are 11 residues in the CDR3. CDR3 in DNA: TGTGCCAGCATGAGAGGCTATGAGCAGTTCTTC. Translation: CASMRGYEQFF.